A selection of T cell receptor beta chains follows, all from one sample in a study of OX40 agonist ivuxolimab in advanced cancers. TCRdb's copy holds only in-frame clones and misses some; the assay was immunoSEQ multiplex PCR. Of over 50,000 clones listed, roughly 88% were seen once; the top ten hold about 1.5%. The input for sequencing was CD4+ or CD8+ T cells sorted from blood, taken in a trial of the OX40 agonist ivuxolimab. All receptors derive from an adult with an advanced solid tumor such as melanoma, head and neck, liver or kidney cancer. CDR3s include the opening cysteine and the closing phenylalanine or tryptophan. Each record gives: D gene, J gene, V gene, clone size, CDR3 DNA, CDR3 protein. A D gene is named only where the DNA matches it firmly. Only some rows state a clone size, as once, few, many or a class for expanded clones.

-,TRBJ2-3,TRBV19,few,TGTGCCAGTAGTAGGTCGTGGGGCCCTAGCACAGATACGCAGTATTTT,CASSRSWGPSTDTQYF
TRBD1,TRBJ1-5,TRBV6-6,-,TGTGCCAGCAGTTATCGACAGGGTAACAATCAGCCCCAGCATTTT,CASSYRQGNNQPQHF
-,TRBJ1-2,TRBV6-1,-,TGTGCCAGCAGGAAAGACGAGGCGTGGGTTTATGGCTACACCTTC,CASRKDEAWVYGYTF
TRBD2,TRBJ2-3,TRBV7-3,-,TGTGCCAGCAGCTTAATTAGCGGGGGACGCACAGATACGCAGTATTTT,CASSLISGGRTDTQYF
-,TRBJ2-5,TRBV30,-,TGTGCCTGGAGTGTACGGGGAGGAGGAGAGACCCAGTACTTC,CAWSVRGGGETQYF
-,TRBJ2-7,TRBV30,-,TGTGCCTGGAGTCGGGACACTCCCTACGAGCAGTACTTC,CAWSRDTPYEQYF
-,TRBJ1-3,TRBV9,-,TGTGCCAGCAGCCCCAGGGAGGGCTCTGGAAACACCATATATTTT,CASSPREGSGNTIYF
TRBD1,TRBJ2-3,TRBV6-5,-,TGTGCCAGTTGCCAGACAGGGAAAGCCACAGATACGCAGTATTTT,CASCQTGKATDTQYF
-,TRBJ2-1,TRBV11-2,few,TGTGCCAGCAGCACCCGCGGACCCGGGGCGGATGAGCAGTTCTTC,CASSTRGPGADEQFF
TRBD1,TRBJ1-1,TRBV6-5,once,TGTGCCAGCAGCCGGGGGACAGGGTGGACTGAAGCTTTCTTT,CASSRGTGWTEAFF
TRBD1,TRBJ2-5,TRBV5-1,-,TGCGCCAGCAGCTTCAACGACAGGGGGGAAGAGACCCAGTACTTC,CASSFNDRGEETQYF
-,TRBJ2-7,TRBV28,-,TGTGCCAGCAGTTATATACAGGGACTATACGAGCAGTACTTC,CASSYIQGLYEQYF
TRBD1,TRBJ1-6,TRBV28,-,TGTGCCAGCAGTCACCGGGACAGGTATTCAAGGAATTCACCCCTCCACTTT,CASSHRDRYSRNSPLHF
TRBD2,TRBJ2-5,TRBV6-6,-,TGTGCCAGCAACAGCGGGGGGGAACAGACCCAGTACTTC,CASNSGGEQTQYF
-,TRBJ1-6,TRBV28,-,TGTGCCAGCAGTTCCACCCGGACGATACGTCATAATTCACCCCTCCACTTT,CASSSTRTIRHNSPLHF
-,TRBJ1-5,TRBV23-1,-,TGCGCCGACAGGAGGGAGCGTCAGCCCCAGCATTTT,CADRRERQPQHF
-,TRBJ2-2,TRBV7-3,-,TGTGCCAGCAGCCCGAGCCGGACAACGAACACCGGGGAGCTGTTTTTT,CASSPSRTTNTGELFF
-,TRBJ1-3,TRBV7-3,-,TGTGCCAGCAGCTTAACCAGGGGAGACACCATATATTTT,CASSLTRGDTIYF
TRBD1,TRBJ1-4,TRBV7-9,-,TGTGCCATCGGACAGGGGGCGCTTGAGACTAATGAAAAACTGTTTTTT,CAIGQGALETNEKLFF
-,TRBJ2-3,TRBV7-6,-,TGTGCCAGCAGCTTAGTAAGAGGGGCAGATACGCAGTATTTT,CASSLVRGADTQYF
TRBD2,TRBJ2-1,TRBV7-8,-,TGTGCCAGCAGCATTAGGGTAGCGGGGGGCAATGAGCAGTTCTTC,CASSIRVAGGNEQFF
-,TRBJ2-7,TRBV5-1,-,TGCGCCAGCAGCTCGAGGGGTACCTACGAGCAGTACTTC,CASSSRGTYEQYF
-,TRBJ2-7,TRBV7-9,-,TGTGCCAGCAGCTCTAGCGCGGGGTCGGCCGAGCAGTACTTC,CASSSSAGSAEQYF
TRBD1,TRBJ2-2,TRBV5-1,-,TGCGCCAGCAGCTTGGGGACCTACAGGGGCACCGGGGAGCTGTTTTTT,CASSLGTYRGTGELFF
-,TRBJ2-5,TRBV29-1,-,TGCAGCGTTGAAAAGGGGCGCCGGGAGACCCAGTACTTC,CSVEKGRRETQYF
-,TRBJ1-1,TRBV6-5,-,TGTGCCAGCAGTTACGGGGGAGGGAACACTGAAGCTTTCTTT,CASSYGGGNTEAFF
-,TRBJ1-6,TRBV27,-,TGTGCCAGCAGACGAGTAGATTCACCCCTCCACTTT,CASRRVDSPLHF
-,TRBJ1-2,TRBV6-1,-,TGTGCCAGCAGCCAGGAGGGGATTGGTGGCTACACCTTC,CASSQEGIGGYTF
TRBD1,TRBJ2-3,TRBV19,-,TGTGCCACAAGGTCGGGACAGGGAGATACGCAGTATTTT,CATRSGQGDTQYF
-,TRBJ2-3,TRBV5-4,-,TGTGCCAGCAGCTTGGCTAGGGATTCGGTAGATACGCAGTATTTT,CASSLARDSVDTQYF
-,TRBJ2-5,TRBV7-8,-,TGTGCCAGCAGTCCAGGATGGGGAAAGGAAGAGACCCAGTACTTC,CASSPGWGKEETQYF
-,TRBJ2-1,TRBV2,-,TGTGCCAGCAGTGACGGGTCGAGTCTGAATGAGCAGTTCTTC,CASSDGSSLNEQFF
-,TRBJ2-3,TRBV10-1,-,TGCGCCAGCAGTGATAGCACAGATACGCAGTATTTT,CASSDSTDTQYF
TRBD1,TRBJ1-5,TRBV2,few,TGTGCCAGCACGGGACAGGGGTTGGCAGGCAATCAGCCCCAGCATTTT,CASTGQGLAGNQPQHF
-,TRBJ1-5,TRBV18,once,TGTGCCAGCTCACCACTATCGGGACCCGATCAGCCCCAGCATTTT,CASSPLSGPDQPQHF